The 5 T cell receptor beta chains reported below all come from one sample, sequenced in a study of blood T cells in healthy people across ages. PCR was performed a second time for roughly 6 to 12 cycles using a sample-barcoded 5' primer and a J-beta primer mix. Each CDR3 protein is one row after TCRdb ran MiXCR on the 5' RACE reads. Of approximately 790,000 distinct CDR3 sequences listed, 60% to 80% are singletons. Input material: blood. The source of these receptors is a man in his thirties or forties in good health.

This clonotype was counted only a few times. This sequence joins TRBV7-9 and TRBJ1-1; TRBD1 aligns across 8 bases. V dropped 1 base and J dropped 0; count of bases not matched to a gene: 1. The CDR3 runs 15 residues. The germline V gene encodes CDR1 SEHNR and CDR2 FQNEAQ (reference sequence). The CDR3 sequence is CASSLGQGLNTEAFF. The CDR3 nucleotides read TGTGCCAGCAGCTTAGGACAGGGGCTGAACACTGAAGCTTTCTTT.

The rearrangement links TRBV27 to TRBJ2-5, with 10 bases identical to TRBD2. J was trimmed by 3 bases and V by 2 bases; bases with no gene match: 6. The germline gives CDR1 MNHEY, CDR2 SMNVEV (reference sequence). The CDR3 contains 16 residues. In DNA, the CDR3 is TGTGCCAGCAGTTTAACCGGCAGCGGGGGGGAAGAGACCCAGTACTTC. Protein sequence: CASSLTGSGGEETQYF.

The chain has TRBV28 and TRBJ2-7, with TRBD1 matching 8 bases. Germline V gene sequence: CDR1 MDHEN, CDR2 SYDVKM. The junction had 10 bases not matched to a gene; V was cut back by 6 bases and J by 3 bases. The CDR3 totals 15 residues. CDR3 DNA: TGTGCCAGCAGACGCCCGGGACAGGCAATCTACGAGCAGTACTTC. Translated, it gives CASRRPGQAIYEQYF. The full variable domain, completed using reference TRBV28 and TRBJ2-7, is DVKVTQSSRYLVKRTGEKVFLECVQDMDHENMFWYRQDPGLGLRLIYFSYDVKMKEKGDIPEGYSVSREKKERFSLILESASTNQTSMYLCASRRPGQAIYEQYFGPGTRLTVT.

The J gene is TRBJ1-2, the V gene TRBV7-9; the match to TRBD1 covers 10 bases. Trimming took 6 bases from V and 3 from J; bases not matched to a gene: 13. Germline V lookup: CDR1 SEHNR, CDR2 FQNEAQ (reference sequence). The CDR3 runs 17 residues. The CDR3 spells CASSQHEGTGEDYGYTF. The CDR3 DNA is TGTGCCAGCAGTCAACACGAGGGGACAGGGGAAGACTATGGCTACACCTTC.

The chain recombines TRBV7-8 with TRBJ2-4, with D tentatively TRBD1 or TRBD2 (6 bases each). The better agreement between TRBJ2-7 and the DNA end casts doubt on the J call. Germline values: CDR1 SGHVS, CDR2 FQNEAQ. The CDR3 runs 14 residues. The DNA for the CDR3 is TGTGCCAGCAGCGGAGGAGGGGGGTTCTACGAGCAGTACTTC. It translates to CASSGGGGFYEQYF.